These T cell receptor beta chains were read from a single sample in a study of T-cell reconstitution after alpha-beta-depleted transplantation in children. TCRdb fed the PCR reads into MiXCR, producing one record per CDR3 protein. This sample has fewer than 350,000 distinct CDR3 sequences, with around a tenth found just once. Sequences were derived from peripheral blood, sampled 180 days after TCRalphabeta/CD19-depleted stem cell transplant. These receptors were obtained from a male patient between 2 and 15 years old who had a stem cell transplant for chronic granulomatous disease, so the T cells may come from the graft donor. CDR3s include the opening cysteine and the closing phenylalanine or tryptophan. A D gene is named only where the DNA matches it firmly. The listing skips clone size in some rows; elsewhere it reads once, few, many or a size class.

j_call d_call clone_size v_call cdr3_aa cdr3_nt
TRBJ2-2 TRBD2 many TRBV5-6 CASSFRLAVAANTGELFF TGTGCCAGCAGCTTTAGACTAGCGGTAGCGGCGAACACCGGGGAGCTGTTTTTT
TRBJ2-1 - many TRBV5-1 CASSYSPGAPYNEQFF TGCGCCAGCAGCTACTCTCCGGGGGCTCCCTACAATGAGCAGTTCTTC
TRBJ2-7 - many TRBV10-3 CAISESRGLGEQYF TGTGCCATCAGTGAGTCACGGGGACTGGGCGAGCAGTACTTC
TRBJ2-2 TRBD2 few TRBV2 CASSRPSGGSTGELFF TGTGCCAGCAGTCGTCCTAGCGGGGGGAGCACCGGGGAGCTGTTTTTT
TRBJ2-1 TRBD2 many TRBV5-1 CASSLEGGRDNEQFF TGCGCCAGCAGCTTGGAGGGCGGGAGGGATAATGAGCAGTTCTTC
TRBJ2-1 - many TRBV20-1 CSAKGLGEQFF TGCAGTGCCAAGGGTCTTGGGGAGCAGTTCTTC
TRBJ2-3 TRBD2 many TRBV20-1 CSAPTSGRSTDTQYF TGCAGTGCTCCCACTAGCGGAAGAAGCACAGATACGCAGTATTTT
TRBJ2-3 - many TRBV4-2 CASSQGVLKTSTDTQYF TGTGCCAGCAGCCAAGGAGTCCTTAAGACTAGCACAGATACGCAGTATTTT
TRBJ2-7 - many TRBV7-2 CASSLAIGLRDEQYF TGTGCCAGCAGCTTAGCGATCGGACTAAGAGACGAGCAGTACTTC
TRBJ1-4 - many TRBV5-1 CASSETGKTNEKLFF TGCGCCAGCAGCGAAACAGGGAAGACTAATGAAAAACTGTTTTTT
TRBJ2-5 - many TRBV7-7 CASSLQVGETQYF TGTGCCAGCAGCTTACAGGTGGGAGAGACCCAGTACTTC
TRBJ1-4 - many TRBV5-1 CASSLELGKGNEKLFF TGCGCCAGCAGCTTGGAGTTGGGGAAGGGTAATGAAAAACTGTTTTTT
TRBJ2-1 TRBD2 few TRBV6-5 CASSYQGTSGRAFYNEQFF TGTGCCAGCAGTTACCAAGGAACTAGCGGGAGGGCCTTCTACAATGAGCAGTTCTTC
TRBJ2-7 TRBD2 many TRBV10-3 CAISESSGRLDEQYF TGTGCCATCAGTGAGTCTAGCGGGAGGTTGGACGAGCAGTACTTC
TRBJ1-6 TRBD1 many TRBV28 CASTLRGASPNSPLHF TGTGCCAGCACCCTCAGGGGGGCTTCACCTAATTCACCCCTCCACTTT
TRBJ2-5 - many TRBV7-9 CASSSPLGPKETQYF TGTGCCAGCAGCTCCCCCCTGGGGCCGAAAGAGACCCAGTACTTC
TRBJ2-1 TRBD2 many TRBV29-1 CSASGERGSNEQFF TGCAGCGCTTCGGGGGAGCGGGGGTCCAATGAGCAGTTCTTC
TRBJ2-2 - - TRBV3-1 CATSQGVSFWTPGELFF TGTGCCACCAGCCAAGGGGTTAGTTTTTGGACGCCCGGGGAGCTGTTTTTT
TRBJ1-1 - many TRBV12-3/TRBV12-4 CASVRGSVGEAFF TGTGCCAGCGTGCGGGGGTCGGTTGGTGAAGCTTTCTTT
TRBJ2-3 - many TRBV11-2 CASSFDREMTDTQYF TGTGCCAGCAGCTTCGATAGGGAAATGACAGATACGCAGTATTTT
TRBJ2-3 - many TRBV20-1 CSARFRGGKDTQYF TGCAGTGCTAGATTCCGGGGAGGTAAAGATACGCAGTATTTT
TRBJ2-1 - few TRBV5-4 CASSPRFRDLNNEQFF TGTGCCAGCAGCCCCCGGTTCCGAGACCTTAACAATGAGCAGTTCTTC
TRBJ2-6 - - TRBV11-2 CASSSRDAGANFLTF TGTGCCAGCAGTTCGAGGGACGCTGGGGCCAACTTCCTGACTTTC
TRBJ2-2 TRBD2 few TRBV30 CALAQLAGAGTGELFF TGTGCCTTGGCCCAACTAGCGGGAGCGGGCACCGGGGAGCTGTTTTTT
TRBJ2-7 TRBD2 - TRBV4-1 CASSQDQWTSGGYEQSF TGCGCCAGCAGCCAAGACCAATGGACTAGCGGGGGTTACGAGCAGTCCTTC
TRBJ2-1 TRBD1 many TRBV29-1 CSVDRVGTGDEQFF TGCAGCGTTGACAGGGTCGGGACAGGGGATGAGCAGTTCTTC
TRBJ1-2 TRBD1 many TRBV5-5 CASSQGDGSGYTF TGTGCCAGCAGCCAGGGGGATGGATCTGGCTACACCTTC
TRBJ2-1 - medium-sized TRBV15 CATRTRLGSSYNEQFF TGTGCCACCAGGACTAGGTTAGGGTCCTCCTACAATGAGCAGTTCTTC
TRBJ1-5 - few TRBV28 CASSATVSNQPQHF TGTGCCAGCAGCGCGACAGTTAGCAATCAGCCCCAGCATTTT
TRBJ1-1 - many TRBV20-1 CSAWDRAVNTEAFF TGCAGTGCCTGGGACCGGGCGGTGAACACTGAAGCTTTCTTT
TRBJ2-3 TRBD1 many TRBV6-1 CASSQGTVTDTQYF TGTGCCAGCAGCCAAGGGACAGTCACAGATACGCAGTATTTT
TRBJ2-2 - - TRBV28 CASSHQEGELFF TGTGCCAGCAGCCATCAGGAAGGGGAGCTGTTTTTT
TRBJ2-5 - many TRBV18 CASSMPRVRETQYF TGTGCCAGCTCAATGCCCAGGGTTCGGGAGACCCAGTACTTC
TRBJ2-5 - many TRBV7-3 CASSPYPGVIYVPQYF TGTGCCAGCAGCCCATATCCCGGGGTTATATACGTCCCCCAGTACTTC
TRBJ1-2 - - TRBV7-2 CASSPEDGSYGYTF TGTGCCAGCAGCCCAGAGGACGGATCGTATGGCTACACCTTC
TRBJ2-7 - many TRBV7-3 CASSLTAGSTYEQYF TGTGCCAGCAGCTTAACGGCGGGGAGCACCTACGAGCAGTACTTC
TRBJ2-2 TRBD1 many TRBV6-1 CASTSWTGAGELFF TGTGCCAGCACAAGTTGGACAGGGGCCGGGGAGCTGTTTTTT
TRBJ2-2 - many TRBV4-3 CASSQAFGRLTTGELFF TGCGCCAGCAGCCAAGCTTTTGGGCGGCTCACGACCGGGGAGCTGTTTTTT
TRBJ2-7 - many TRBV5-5 CASSLVGQTYEQYF TGTGCCAGCAGCTTGGTAGGTCAGACCTACGAGCAGTACTTC
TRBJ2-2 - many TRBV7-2 CASSSPNLRWDTGELFF TGTGCCAGCAGCTCGCCAAACCTTCGTTGGGACACCGGGGAGCTGTTTTTT
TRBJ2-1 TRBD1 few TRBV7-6 CASSFRTGKTVEQFF TGTGCCAGCAGCTTTAGGACAGGGAAGACGGTTGAGCAGTTCTTC
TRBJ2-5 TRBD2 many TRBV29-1 CSVAPGGAGAQYF TGCAGCGTTGCCCCCGGGGGGGCCGGGGCCCAGTACTTC
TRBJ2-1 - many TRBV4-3 CASSRTVKGYNEQFF TGCGCCAGCAGCAGAACAGTCAAGGGCTACAATGAGCAGTTCTTC
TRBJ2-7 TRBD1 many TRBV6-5 CASSLRQGRSYEQYF TGTGCCAGCAGTCTTCGACAGGGGAGGTCCTACGAGCAGTACTTC
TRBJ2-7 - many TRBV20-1 CSARDLRGLSYEQYF TGCAGTGCTAGAGATCTTAGGGGGTTAAGCTACGAGCAGTACTTC
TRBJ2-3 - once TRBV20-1 CSARDSGTSTDTQYF TGCAGTGCTAGGGACTCCGGGACTAGCACAGATACGCAGTATTTT
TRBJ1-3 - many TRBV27 CASSLSVGEAAGNTIYF TGTGCCAGCAGTTTATCGGTCGGGGAGGCTGCTGGAAACACCATATATTTT
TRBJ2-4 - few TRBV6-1 CASTTGMKNIQYF TGTGCCAGCACCACCGGGATGAAAAACATTCAGTACTTC
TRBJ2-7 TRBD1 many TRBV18 CASSPSRDSEQYF TGTGCCAGCTCACCTTCTCGGGACAGCGAGCAGTACTTC
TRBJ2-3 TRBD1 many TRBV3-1 CASSSAGTDATDTQYF TGTGCCAGCAGCTCCGCCGGGACAGACGCCACAGATACGCAGTATTTT
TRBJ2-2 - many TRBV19 CASRDTRKNTGELFF TGTGCCAGCCGGGACACCCGGAAGAACACCGGGGAGCTGTTTTTT
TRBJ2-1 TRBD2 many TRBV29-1 CSVSLRLAGGGEQFF TGCAGCGTCTCTCTGAGGCTAGCGGGGGGCGGTGAGCAGTTCTTC
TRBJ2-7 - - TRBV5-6 CASSRAKILGGHHEQYF TGTGCCAGCAGCCGCGCCAAAATCCTAGGAGGCCACCACGAGCAGTACTTC
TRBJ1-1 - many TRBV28 CASSLGGAWDTEAFF TGTGCCAGCAGTTTGGGGGGCGCGTGGGACACTGAAGCTTTCTTT
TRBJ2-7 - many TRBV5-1 CASSLVFVGRPYEQYF TGCGCCAGCAGCTTGGTGTTCGTGGGACGACCCTACGAGCAGTACTTC